This is a list of T cell receptor beta chains from one sample in a study of blood T cells in healthy people across ages. TCRdb called the 5' RACE reads again in MiXCR, with one record for every CDR3 protein. The repertoire holds around 1,800,000 distinct CDR3 sequences, about two fifths seen once, with under 30% in the top ten. Sequences were obtained from blood. These receptors all come from a human donor in good health. Each CDR3 is given without its conserved first and last residue. The D gene is left open where the match is weak.

TRBV5-1	TRBJ1-1	NA	ASGDGARGNTEAF
TRBV20-1	TRBJ2-3	NA	SAGGYYTDTQY
TRBV25-1	TRBJ2-1	NA	ASSDTPSEQF
TRBV20-1	TRBJ1-1	TRBD1	SVHRGRGTEAF
TRBV29-1	TRBJ2-7	NA	SGTATPSGEQY
TRBV4-3	TRBJ2-1	TRBD2	ASSQDLAGDSYNEQF
TRBV7-2	TRBJ2-7	NA	ASSLGVAVAYEQY
TRBV10-3	TRBJ1-1	NA	AISGGTAEAF
TRBV5-6	TRBJ2-5	NA	ASSLVDTQETQY
TRBV7-2	TRBJ2-5	NA	ASSFGQPLQETQY